This T cell receptor beta chain was profiled in a study of immune evolution from preneoplasia to lung adenocarcinoma. CDR3 length equals 15 residues. V gave up 4 bases and J gave up 5 bases; unmatched junction bases: 4. Germline CDR1 SEHNR, CDR2 FQNEAQ (reference sequence). Notes on the study in general: Top clone share appeared to fall from AAH through AIS, MIA, adenocarcinoma. KRAS-mutant nodules had the highest T cell clonality.

With respect to this clone: The antigen is not known.

Using immunoSEQ multiplex PCR, the repertoire was profiled, and TCRdb retains in-frame clones only, with some absent. The sample has around 15,000 clones, approximately 86% seen once; the top ten hold just over 2.5%. The sample comprised FFPE invasive lung adenocarcinoma tissue. The receptor was isolated from a person in their 70s with invasive lung adenocarcinoma. The rearrangement uses TRBV7-9 and TRBJ2-5, with 13 nucleotides matching TRBD2. The CDR3: CASSSGLAGTETQYF. CDR3 nucleotide sequence: TGTGCCAGCAGCTCGGGACTAGCGGGAACGGAGACCCAGTACTTC.